This T cell receptor (beta chain) is from a study of beta chain features in type 1 diabetes. There are 13 residues in the CDR3. Trimming stripped 7 bases from V and 1 base from J, with 10 bases between. Germline lookup yields CDR1 MNHEY and CDR2 SVGAGI. Every isolated RNA sample was fully reverse transcribed, so sequencing captured expressed TCRB transcripts. Sequenced by immunoSEQ multiplex PCR; TCRdb stores in-frame clones only, minus some. Of 680,000 or so clones in the sample, 15% are singletons; the top ten hold more than 0.08%. V usage is TRBV6-5 and J usage is TRBJ1-1; the D gene is possibly TRBD1 (5 bases). The source material was naive CD4+ T cells from blood. This TCR came from a man aged 18 to 29 in good health. CDR3 in DNA: TGTGCCAGCACAAGGGGCTGGAACACTGAAGCTTTCTTT. Its protein product is CASTRGWNTEAFF.